This T cell receptor beta chain stems from a study of blood T cell repertoires in COVID-19. At the level of the study: Samples of COVID-19 (acute and convalescent) were obtained from the United States, Italy and Spain. Sample material is recorded as cDNA or gDNA derived from T cells, B-cell-depleted T cells, or PBMCs.

Trimming cost V 9 bases and J 8 bases, with 20 bases left between them. The V gene's germline CDR1 is SNHLY and CDR2 FYNNEI. The CDR3 length is 14 residues. In the authors' methods: Scientists estimated how many nucleated cells there were by amplifying reference gene primers. The assay was immunoSEQ multiplex PCR, and TCRdb's table has in-frame clones only and misses some. The V and J calls and the clone size are those of that table, but D and trimming were determined from the DNA. The sample holds roughly 150,000 clones, approximately 83% seen once. This chain uses TRBV2 with TRBJ2-1; D remains unclear. Specimen: peripheral blood. The sequence came from a man in his 70s with active or convalescent COVID-19. CDR3 DNA sequence: TGTGCCAGTTCCGCCGGAGCACGTATCCATGAGCAGTTCTTC. Its translation: CASSAGARIHEQFF.